A selection of T cell receptor beta chains follows, all from one sample in a study of OX40 agonist ivuxolimab in advanced cancers. Sequenced by immunoSEQ multiplex PCR; TCRdb stores in-frame clones only, minus some. The sample holds about 79,000 clones; 70% to 90% are singletons and the top ten take 3.5% to 4.5%. The material was CD4+ or CD8+ T cells sorted from blood, obtained in a trial of the OX40 agonist ivuxolimab. These receptors were taken from an adult with an advanced solid tumor such as melanoma, head and neck, liver or kidney cancer. Both conserved end residues are part of each CDR3. A D gene is named only where the DNA matches it firmly. Rows may omit the clone size; those that give it use once, few, many or a size class.

TRBJ1-2 TRBV28 NA NA TGTGCCAGCAGTCCGACGACAGTTTTCTATGGCTACACCTTC CASSPTTVFYGYTF
TRBJ1-4 TRBV15 NA TRBD1 TGTGCCACCAGCAGGATGGACAGGACCGATGAAAAACTGTTTTTT CATSRMDRTDEKLFF
TRBJ2-7 TRBV5-6 NA TRBD2 TGTGCCAGCAGCGTCCGGACTAGCGGGAGCTGGTCCTACGAGCAGTACTTC CASSVRTSGSWSYEQYF
TRBJ2-3 TRBV11-1 NA TRBD1 TGTGCCAGCAGCTTAAGGTCGACAGGGGGCCTCACAGATACGCAGTATTTT CASSLRSTGGLTDTQYF
TRBJ1-5 TRBV19 NA TRBD1 TGTGCCAGTAGGGTACAGGGGGGAGAAAGTCAGCCCCAGCATTTT CASRVQGGESQPQHF
TRBJ2-7 TRBV6-5 NA TRBD1 TGTGCCAGCAGTTACCGGGACAGGGACTCCTACGAGCAGTACTTC CASSYRDRDSYEQYF
TRBJ1-2 TRBV28 NA TRBD1 TGTGCCAGCAGGCCAGGGGGCAATAACTATGGCTACACCTTC CASRPGGNNYGYTF
TRBJ2-7 TRBV7-9 few NA TGTGCCAGCAGCTTAGGCCTCAACGAGCAGTACTTC CASSLGLNEQYF
TRBJ2-5 TRBV19 NA TRBD2 TGTGCCAGTAGTAGGCGGGGACTAGCGGGATCTGAGACCCAGTACTTC CASSRRGLAGSETQYF
TRBJ2-1 TRBV5-1 once NA TGCGCCAGCAGCTGGGTGGATGCAGAATACAATGAGCAGTTCTTC CASSWVDAEYNEQFF
TRBJ2-3 TRBV19 NA TRBD2 TGTGCCAGTAGTACGGGACTAGCGGGAGGTACAGATACGCAGTATTTT CASSTGLAGGTDTQYF
TRBJ1-5 TRBV6-1 NA NA TGTGCCAGCAGTGAAGAGGCGAATCAGCCCCAGCATTTT CASSEEANQPQHF
TRBJ1-4 TRBV6-1 NA TRBD1 TGTGCCAGCAGGGCCGGGACAGGGGCAGAGGAACTGTTTTTT CASRAGTGAEELFF
TRBJ2-3 TRBV5-1 NA NA TGCGCCAGCAGGTTAGCGTCAGATACGCAGTATTTT CASRLASDTQYF
TRBJ1-1 TRBV5-6 NA TRBD1 TGTGCCAGCAGCCCCGGGACAGGGAGGGTGAACACTGAAGCTTTCTTT CASSPGTGRVNTEAFF
TRBJ1-1 TRBV10-2 NA TRBD1 TGCGCCAGCAGGCCCCGACAGGGCGGGAATGAAGCTTTCTTT CASRPRQGGNEAFF
TRBJ2-5 TRBV9 NA NA TGTGCCAGCAGCGTTCTAGGGGGGGAGACCCAGTACTTC CASSVLGGETQYF
TRBJ2-3 TRBV15 few TRBD1 TGTGCCACCAGCAGAGTCGACAGGGCAACAGATACGCAGTATTTT CATSRVDRATDTQYF
TRBJ2-2 TRBV7-9 NA NA TGTGCCAGCAGCTTACTCGATTCCGGGGAGCTGTTTTTT CASSLLDSGELFF
TRBJ2-1 TRBV9 NA TRBD2 TGTGCCAGCAGCGCCACGTCTAGCGGAGCCTACAATGAGCAGTTCTTC CASSATSSGAYNEQFF
TRBJ1-5 TRBV7-8 NA NA TGTGCCAGCAGCTTAGAACGGATCCCGAAGCCCCAGCATTTT CASSLERIPKPQHF
TRBJ2-7 TRBV28 NA NA TGTGCCAGCAATAGCGAGAACTACGAGCAGTACTTC CASNSENYEQYF
TRBJ2-2 TRBV9 few NA TGTGCCAGCAGCGTACTGAGCGGCGGGGAGCTGTTTTTT CASSVLSGGELFF
TRBJ2-5 TRBV5-4 NA TRBD1 TGTGCCAGCAGCTTGGGGGACAGGGGGCGGGAGACCCAGTACTTC CASSLGDRGRETQYF
TRBJ2-1 TRBV5-1 NA NA TGCGCCAGCAGCTTACGACAGGATTTTAATGAGCAGTTCTTC CASSLRQDFNEQFF
TRBJ2-6 TRBV2 NA NA TGTGCCAGCAGTAGGGGATCTGGGGCCAACGTCCTGACTTTC CASSRGSGANVLTF
TRBJ2-7 TRBV5-4 NA NA TGTGCCAGCAGCTTGCCAGGGGCTGGATCCTACGAGCAGTACTTC CASSLPGAGSYEQYF
TRBJ1-5 TRBV2 NA NA TGTGCCAGCAGTACTCCGGACGTAGGTTGGCCCCAGCATTTT CASSTPDVGWPQHF
TRBJ2-7 TRBV2 NA TRBD1 TGTGCCAGCAGGGGGACAGGGGGCTCCTACGAGCAGTACTTC CASRGTGGSYEQYF
TRBJ2-2 TRBV6-5 NA NA TGTGCCAGCAGTTACTCTCCAGGGATCAGGTCCGGGGAGCTGTTTTTT CASSYSPGIRSGELFF
TRBJ2-2 TRBV7-9 NA TRBD1 TGTGCCAGCAGCGACACCGGGACAGGACTAACCGGGGAGCTGTTTTTT CASSDTGTGLTGELFF
TRBJ2-5 TRBV19 few NA TGTGCCAGTAGTCCGAATGAAGAGACCCAGTACTTC CASSPNEETQYF
TRBJ1-1 TRBV6-1 few TRBD1 TGTGCCAGCAGTGTTGGGACAGGGGGCTGGGCTGAAGCTTTCTTT CASSVGTGGWAEAFF
TRBJ2-5 TRBV6-1 NA NA TGTGCCAGCAGTGAACAGGGCTCTAGAGAGACCCAGTACTTC CASSEQGSRETQYF
TRBJ2-1 TRBV30 NA TRBD1 TGTGCCTGGAGTGGCCGGGACAGGGTGTACAATGAGCAGTTCTTC CAWSGRDRVYNEQFF
TRBJ2-5 TRBV19 NA TRBD1 TGTGCCAGTAGTTCCCACTACAGGGGGCTTGAGACCCAGTACTTC CASSSHYRGLETQYF
TRBJ2-1 TRBV18 NA TRBD2 TGTGCCAGCTCACCCATCTTTGATAGCGGGATAAGTGAGCAGTTCTTC CASSPIFDSGISEQFF